Each of the 11 T cell receptor beta chains below was sequenced from the same sample in a study of T-cell reconstitution after alpha-beta-depleted transplantation in children. The TCRbeta library was prepared with unique molecular identifiers. Each CDR3 protein gets one entry after TCRdb re-called the PCR reads with MiXCR. The sample records over 550,000 distinct CDR3 sequences, over 9.5% being singletons. Sample: PBMCs from the stem cell graft donor, taken from the stem cell graft. These TCRs come from a human donor who donated a stem cell graft to a child with acute myeloid leukemia.

In its sample, this clonotype was seen many times. This chain uses TRBV5-1 with TRBJ2-5; 9 nucleotides agree with TRBD2. The length of the CDR3 is 15 residues. The V and J ends lost 0 bases and 2 bases, in that order; junction bases with no gene match: 2. Germline CDR1 SGHRS, CDR2 YFSETQ. The CDR3 bases are TGCGCCAGCAGCTTGGATAGCGGGAGACAAGAGACCCAGTACTTC. It codes for CASSLDSGRQETQYF.

This clonotype was counted at least ten times. J is TRBJ2-1 and V is TRBV20-1, with D possibly being TRBD2 (5 bases). V was trimmed by 1 base and J by 7 bases, leaving 20 bases between them. CDR3 length equals 16 residues. CDR1 is DFQATT, CDR2 SNEGSKA, per germline (reference sequence). DNA for the CDR3: TGCAGTGCTAGAGGCTATGGACTCGCTCCATTAAATGAGCAGTTCTTC. Protein: CSARGYGLAPLNEQFF.

Ten or more counts support this clonotype. This chain uses TRBV7-8 with TRBJ1-1, with no clear D. Per germline, CDR1 SGHVS and CDR2 FQNEAQ. Trimming removed 5 bases at V and 3 bases at J, with 19 bases between. This CDR3 has 16 amino acids. CDR3 in DNA: TGTGCCAGCAGCCTGGTTAGAGGTTTGATCGACACTGAAGCTTTCTTT. Translated, it gives CASSLVRGLIDTEAFF.

This clonotype was detected only a few times. This chain connects TRBV3-1 to TRBJ1-5, with 7 bases aligning to TRBD1. The CDR3 has 14 amino acids. J gave up 7 bases and V 4 bases, and 7 bases lay outside the gene matches. The germline V gene has CDR1 LGHDT and CDR2 YNNKEL (reference sequence). The CDR3 reads CASSPGTVIQPQHF. For the CDR3, the DNA is TGTGCCAGCAGCCCCGGGACAGTCATCCAGCCCCAGCATTTT. The full variable domain, with the rest looked up from reference TRBV3-1 and TRBJ1-5, is DTAVSQTPKYLVTQMGNDKSIKCEQNLGHDTMYWYKQDSKKFLKIMFSYNNKELIINETVPNRFSPKSPDKAHLNLHINSLELGDSAVYFCASSPGTVIQPQHFGDGTRLSIL.

The CDR3 DNA reads TGTGCCAGCAGCTTAGGAACAGCCTATGGCTACACCTTC. Its translation: CASSLGTAYGYTF. The V and J genes are TRBV7-2 and TRBJ1-2; D is unclear. The V end lost 1 base, the J end lost 4 bases, and 7 bases lay between the germline ends. The CDR3 has 13 residues. CDR1 and CDR2 from the germline V gene are SGHTA and FQGNSA.

The chain combines TRBV5-1 with TRBJ2-3; D gene unclear. CDR1 is SGHRS and CDR2 is YFSETQ in the germline V gene. The CDR3 runs 14 residues. V was cut by 0 bases and J by 2 bases, with 7 bases left in between. CDR3 coding DNA: TGCGCCAGCAGCTTGGCCCAGATCACAGATACGCAGTATTTT. This translates into CASSLAQITDTQYF.

The chain has TRBV5-6 and TRBJ2-3, with D hard to call. CDR1 and CDR2 from the germline V gene are SGHDT and YYEEEE. V was trimmed by 6 bases and J by 1 base, leaving 9 bases between them. The CDR3 covers 13 residues. The CDR3 spells CASKGAGTDTQYF. CDR3 DNA sequence: TGTGCCAGCAAAGGTGCAGGCACAGATACGCAGTATTTT.

The CDR3 nucleotides read TGTGCCAGCAGCGAAATTAGCGGGAGGGAGCAGTACTTC. Its protein is CASSEISGREQYF. The gene calls are TRBV13 and TRBJ2-7; 10 bases match TRBD2. The V gene's germline CDR1 is PRHDT and CDR2 FYEKMQ (reference sequence). The CDR3 has 13 residues. V was clipped by 5 bases and J by 7 bases; unmatched bases: 5.

This clonotype appeared many times. The V and J genes are TRBV6-4 and TRBJ2-1; no definite D call. Trimming took off 0 bases at V and 7 bases at J, with 7 bases between the two ends. The CDR3 contains 13 residues. In germline, CDR1 is MRHNA, CDR2 SNTAGT. The CDR3 sequence is CASSDSTENEQFF. In DNA, the CDR3 is TGTGCCAGCAGTGACTCGACTGAAAATGAGCAGTTCTTC.

At least ten counts were recorded for this clonotype. CDR3 sequence: CSVWAANTEAFF. The CDR3 DNA reads TGCAGCGTTTGGGCGGCGAACACTGAAGCTTTCTTT. The J gene is TRBJ1-1, the V gene TRBV29-1; D gene uncertain. Germline assignment: CDR1 SQVTM and CDR2 ANQGSEA. V was pared by 5 bases and J by 1 base, with 8 bases between. The CDR3 is 12 residues long.

This clonotype was seen repeatedly, ten times or more. This chain joins TRBV27 and TRBJ1-5, with 7 bases that match TRBD1. Germline CDR1 and CDR2: MNHEY and SMNVEV (reference sequence). The length of the CDR3 is 14 residues. The J segment lost 7 bases and the V segment lost 5 bases, leaving 8 bases of the junction unmatched. The CDR3 DNA sequence: TGTGCCAGCAGTCCCTTACAGGGGACGCAGCCCCAGCATTTT. Protein product: CASSPLQGTQPQHF.